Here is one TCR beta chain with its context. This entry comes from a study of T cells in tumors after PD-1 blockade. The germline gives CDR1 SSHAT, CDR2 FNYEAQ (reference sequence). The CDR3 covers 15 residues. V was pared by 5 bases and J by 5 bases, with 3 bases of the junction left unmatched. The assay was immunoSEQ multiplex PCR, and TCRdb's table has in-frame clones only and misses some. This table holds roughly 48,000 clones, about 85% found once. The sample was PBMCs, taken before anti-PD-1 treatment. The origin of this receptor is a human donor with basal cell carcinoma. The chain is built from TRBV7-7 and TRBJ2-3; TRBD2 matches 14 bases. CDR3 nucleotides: TGTGCCAGCAGCCGACTAGCGGGGGGGCAAGATACGCAGTATTTT. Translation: CASSRLAGGQDTQYF.